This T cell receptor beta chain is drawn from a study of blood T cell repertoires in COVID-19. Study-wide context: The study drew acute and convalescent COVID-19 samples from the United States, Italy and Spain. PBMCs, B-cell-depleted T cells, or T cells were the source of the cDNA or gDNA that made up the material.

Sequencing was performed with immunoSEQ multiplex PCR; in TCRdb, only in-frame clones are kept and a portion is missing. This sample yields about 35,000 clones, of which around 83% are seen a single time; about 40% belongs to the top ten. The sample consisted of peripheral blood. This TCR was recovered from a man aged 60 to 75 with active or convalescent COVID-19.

The CDR3 DNA reads TGTGCCAGCAGCATACAGGGGGCTCGGACAGATACGCAGTATTTT. This translates into CASSIQGARTDTQYF. The chain has TRBV5-4 and TRBJ2-3; 9 bases match TRBD1. Germline assignment: CDR1 SGHNT and CDR2 YYREEE (reference sequence). The V segment lost 4 bases and the J segment 3 bases; nucleotides outside the gene matches: 6. The CDR3 has 15 amino acids.